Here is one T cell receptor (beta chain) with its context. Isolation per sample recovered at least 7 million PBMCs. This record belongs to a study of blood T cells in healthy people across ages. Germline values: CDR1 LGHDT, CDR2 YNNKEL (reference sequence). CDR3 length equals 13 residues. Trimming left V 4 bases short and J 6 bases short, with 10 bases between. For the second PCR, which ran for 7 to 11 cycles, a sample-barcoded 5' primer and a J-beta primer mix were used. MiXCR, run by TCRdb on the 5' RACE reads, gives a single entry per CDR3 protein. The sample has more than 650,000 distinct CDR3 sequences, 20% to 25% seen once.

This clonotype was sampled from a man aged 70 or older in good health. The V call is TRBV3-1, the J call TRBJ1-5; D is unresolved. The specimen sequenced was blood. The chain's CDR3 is CASSPFQFQPQHF. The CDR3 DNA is TGTGCCAGCAGCCCATTTCAGTTTCAGCCCCAGCATTTT.